Listed below are T cell receptor beta chains from one sample, sequenced in a study of blood T cell repertoires in COVID-19. Method: immunoSEQ multiplex PCR; TCRdb's copy keeps in-frame clones and lacks some. The sample comprises tens of thousands of clones, 75% to 90% of which are singletons, and 2.5% to 3% rests with the top ten. The specimen sequenced was peripheral blood. The source is a man older than 75 with acute or convalescent COVID-19. The CDR3 runs from the conserved cysteine through the conserved F or W. A D gene is named only where the DNA matches it firmly. The size field is filled for only some rows; it gives once, few, many or a size class.

d_call,j_call,v_call,clone_size,cdr3_aa,cdr3_nt
TRBD1,TRBJ1-1,TRBV7-9,.,CASSRRTGGAGEAFF,TGTGCCAGCAGCCGCCGGACAGGGGGCGCGGGTGAAGCTTTCTTT
.,TRBJ2-7,TRBV7-2,.,CASSLSYEQYF,TGTGCCAGCAGCCTCTCCTACGAGCAGTACTTC
.,TRBJ1-4,TRBV19,.,CASRGVATNEKLFF,TGTGCCAGTAGAGGGGTCGCAACTAATGAAAAACTGTTTTTT
.,TRBJ2-5,TRBV7-6,.,CASSLVLGGSGQETQYF,TGTGCCAGCAGCTTAGTCTTGGGCGGAAGCGGTCAAGAGACCCAGTACTTC
.,TRBJ2-1,TRBV12-3/TRBV12-4,.,CAIVPRGLNEQFF,TGTGCCATCGTGCCTAGGGGCCTCAATGAGCAGTTCTTC
TRBD2,TRBJ2-1,TRBV5-1,.,CASSSAGGTYNEQFF,TGCGCCAGCAGCTCAGCGGGGGGAACCTACAATGAGCAGTTCTTC
.,TRBJ2-5,TRBV5-4,.,CASSREGRKQETQYF,TGTGCCAGCAGCCGGGAAGGGAGAAAACAAGAGACCCAGTACTTC
TRBD1,TRBJ1-2,TRBV19,.,CASSGGTGVYGYTF,TGTGCCAGTAGTGGCGGGACAGGGGTATATGGCTACACCTTC
TRBD1,TRBJ1-1,TRBV6-5,.,CASSLRGRSFF,TGTGCCAGCAGTTTAAGGGGGCGGTCTTTCTTT
TRBD1,TRBJ2-1,TRBV19,.,CASSIFRPEPGGLQFF,TGTGCCAGTAGTATCTTTCGTCCGGAACCAGGGGGCTTGCAGTTCTTC
TRBD2,TRBJ2-2,TRBV28,.,CASSSLGLAGGPGTGELFF,TGTGCCAGCAGTTCCCTGGGACTAGCGGGGGGGCCTGGCACCGGGGAGCTGTTTTTT
TRBD1,TRBJ2-7,TRBV23-1,.,CASSHFHPRDRGFEQYF,TGCGCCAGCAGTCATTTCCACCCCCGGGACAGGGGCTTCGAGCAGTACTTC
TRBD2,TRBJ2-5,TRBV5-4,.,CASSLGPAGGPKETQYF,TGTGCCAGCAGCTTGGGTCCAGCGGGGGGCCCTAAGGAGACCCAGTACTTC
.,TRBJ1-1,TRBV27,.,CASRLSGEPEAFF,TGTGCCAGCAGGCTTTCGGGGGAGCCTGAAGCTTTCTTT
TRBD1,TRBJ2-7,TRBV12-3/TRBV12-4,.,CASSARQGWEQYF,TGTGCCAGCAGTGCCCGACAGGGTTGGGAGCAGTACTTC
TRBD1,TRBJ2-5,TRBV5-1,.,CASSGTGSGETQYF,TGCGCCAGCAGTGGGACAGGATCCGGAGAGACCCAGTACTTC
.,TRBJ1-5,TRBV6-6,.,CASTPGLSNQPQHF,TGTGCCAGCACCCCAGGGTTAAGCAATCAGCCCCAGCATTTT
TRBD1,TRBJ2-2,TRBV19,few,CASRLTGSGELFF,TGTGCCAGTAGATTGACAGGGTCCGGGGAGCTGTTTTTT
.,TRBJ1-2,TRBV30,.,CAWSPLLAGAGWNYGYTF,TGTGCCTGGAGTCCTCTGCTAGCGGGGGCAGGGTGGAACTATGGCTACACCTTC
TRBD1,TRBJ1-5,TRBV7-2,few,CASSPGQGYSNQPQHF,TGTGCCAGCAGCCCGGGACAGGGTTATAGCAATCAGCCCCAGCATTTT
.,TRBJ2-3,TRBV5-1,.,CASSLQLRGPRGTDTQYF,TGCGCCAGCAGCTTGCAGTTGCGGGGGCCCCGAGGCACAGATACGCAGTATTTT
TRBD1,TRBJ2-3,TRBV11-2,.,CAIREGARDTQYF,TGTGCCATTCGTGAGGGGGCAAGGGATACGCAGTATTTT
TRBD1,TRBJ2-5,TRBV11-3,.,CASSLTGGEGETQYF,TGTGCCAGCAGCCTGACAGGGGGAGAGGGAGAGACCCAGTACTTC
.,TRBJ1-1,TRBV10-1,.,CASSDRVNTEAFF,TGCGCCAGCAGTGACAGGGTGAACACTGAAGCTTTCTTT